A single T cell receptor (beta chain) is shown here with its context. Germline lookup yields CDR1 MNHEY and CDR2 SMNVEV (reference sequence). This CDR3 has 15 residues. The V segment lost 4 bases and the J segment 9 bases; nucleotides outside the gene matches: 10. Amplification of TCR beta CDR3 regions was performed using RNA transcripts as template. Initially, a first-round RT-PCR of the TCR CDR3 employed the HTBI primer set. TCRdb passed the multiplex PCR reads through MiXCR, listing each CDR3 protein once. The sample holds 600,000 to 650,000 distinct CDR3 sequences, 20% seen once. The sample originates from a study of T cells in Graves' hyperthyroidism and ophthalmopathy.

The chain joins TRBV27 to TRBJ2-1; 9 bases align to TRBD2. Sequenced input: blood. This receptor was identified in a man aged 30 to 45 with Graves' ophthalmopathy. CDR3 residues: CASSYRASGNAEQFF. The CDR3 DNA reads as TGTGCCAGCAGTTATAGGGCTAGCGGGAACGCTGAGCAGTTCTTC.